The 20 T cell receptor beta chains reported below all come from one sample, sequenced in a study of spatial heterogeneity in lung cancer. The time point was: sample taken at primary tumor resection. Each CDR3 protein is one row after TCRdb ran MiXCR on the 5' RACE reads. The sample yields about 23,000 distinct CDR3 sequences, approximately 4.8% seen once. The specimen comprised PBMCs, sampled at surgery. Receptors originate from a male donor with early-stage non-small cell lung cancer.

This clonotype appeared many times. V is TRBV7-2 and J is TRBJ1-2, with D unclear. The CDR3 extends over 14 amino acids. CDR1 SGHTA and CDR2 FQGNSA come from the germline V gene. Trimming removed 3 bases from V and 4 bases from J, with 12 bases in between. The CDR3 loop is CASSFDNGRYGYTF. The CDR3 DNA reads TGTGCCAGCAGCTTTGACAACGGGCGCTATGGCTACACCTTC.

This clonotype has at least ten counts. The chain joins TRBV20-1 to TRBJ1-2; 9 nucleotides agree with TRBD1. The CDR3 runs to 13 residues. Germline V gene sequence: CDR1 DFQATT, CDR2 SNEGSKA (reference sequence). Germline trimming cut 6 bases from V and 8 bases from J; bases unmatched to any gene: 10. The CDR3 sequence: CSAQDRGVLGYTF. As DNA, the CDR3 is TGCAGTGCCCAAGACAGGGGGGTTTTGGGCTACACCTTC.

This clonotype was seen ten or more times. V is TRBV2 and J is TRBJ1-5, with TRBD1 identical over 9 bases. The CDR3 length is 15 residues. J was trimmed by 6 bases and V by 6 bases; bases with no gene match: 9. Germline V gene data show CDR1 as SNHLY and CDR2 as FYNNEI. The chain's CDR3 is CASSPGQGGGQPQHF. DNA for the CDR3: TGTGCCAGCAGCCCGGGACAGGGAGGCGGTCAGCCCCAGCATTTT.

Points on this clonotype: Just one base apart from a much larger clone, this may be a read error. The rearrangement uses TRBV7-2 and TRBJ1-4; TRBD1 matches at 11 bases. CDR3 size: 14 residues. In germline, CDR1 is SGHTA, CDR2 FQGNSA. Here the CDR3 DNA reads TGTGCCAGCAGCGGACAGGGGGCCAATGAAAAACTGTATTTT. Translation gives CASSGQGANEKLYF.

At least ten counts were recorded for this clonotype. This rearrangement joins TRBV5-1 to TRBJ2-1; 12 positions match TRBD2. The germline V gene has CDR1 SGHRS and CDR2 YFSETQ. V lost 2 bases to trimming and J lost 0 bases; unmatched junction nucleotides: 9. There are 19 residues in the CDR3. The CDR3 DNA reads TGCGCCAGCAGCTTCCCTACTAGCGGGAGGACCAACTCCTACAATGAGCAGTTCTTC. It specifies CASSFPTSGRTNSYNEQFF.

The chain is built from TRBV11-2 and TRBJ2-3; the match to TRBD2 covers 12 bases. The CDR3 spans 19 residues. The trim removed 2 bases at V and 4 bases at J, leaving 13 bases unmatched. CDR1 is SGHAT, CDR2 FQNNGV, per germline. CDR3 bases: TGTGCCAGCAGCTTATTACCAGGGCGGACTAGCGGGACAGCAGATACGCAGTATTTT. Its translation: CASSLLPGRTSGTADTQYF.

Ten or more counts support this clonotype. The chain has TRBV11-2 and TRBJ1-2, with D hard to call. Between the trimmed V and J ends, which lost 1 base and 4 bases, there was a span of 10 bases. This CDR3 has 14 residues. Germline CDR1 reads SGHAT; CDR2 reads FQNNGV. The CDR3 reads CASSLAGGPYGYTF. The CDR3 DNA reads TGTGCCAGCAGCTTAGCGGGCGGACCCTATGGCTACACCTTC.

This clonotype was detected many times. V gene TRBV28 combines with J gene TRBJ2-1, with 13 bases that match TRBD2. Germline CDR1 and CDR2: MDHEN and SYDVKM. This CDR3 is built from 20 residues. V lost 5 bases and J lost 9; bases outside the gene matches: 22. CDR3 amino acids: CASSPTRTSGRRVGVSEQFF. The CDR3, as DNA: TGTGCCAGCAGTCCTACCCGGACTAGCGGGAGAAGGGTTGGTGTTTCTGAGCAGTTCTTC.

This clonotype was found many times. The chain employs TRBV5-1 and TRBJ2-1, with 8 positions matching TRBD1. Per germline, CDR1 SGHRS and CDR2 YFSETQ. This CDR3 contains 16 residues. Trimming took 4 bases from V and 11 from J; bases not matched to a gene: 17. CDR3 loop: CASSQQSTSGGDQQFF. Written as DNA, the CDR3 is TGCGCCAGCAGCCAACAATCTACCTCAGGGGGCGATCAGCAGTTCTTC.

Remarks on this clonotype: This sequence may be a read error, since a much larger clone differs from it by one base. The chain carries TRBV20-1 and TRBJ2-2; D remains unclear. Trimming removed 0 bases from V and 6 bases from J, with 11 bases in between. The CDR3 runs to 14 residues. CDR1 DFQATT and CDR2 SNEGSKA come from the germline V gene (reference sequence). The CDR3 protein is CSARDNGLPGELFF. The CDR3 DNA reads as TGCAGTGCTAGAGATAATGGGCTCCCCGGGGAGCTGTTTTTT.

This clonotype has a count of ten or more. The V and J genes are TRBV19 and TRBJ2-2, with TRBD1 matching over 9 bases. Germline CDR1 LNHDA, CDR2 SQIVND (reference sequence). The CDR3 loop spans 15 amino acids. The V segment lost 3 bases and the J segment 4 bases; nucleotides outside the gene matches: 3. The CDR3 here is CASSIETGGTGELFF. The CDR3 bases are TGTGCCAGTAGTATCGAGACAGGGGGCACCGGGGAGCTGTTTTTT.

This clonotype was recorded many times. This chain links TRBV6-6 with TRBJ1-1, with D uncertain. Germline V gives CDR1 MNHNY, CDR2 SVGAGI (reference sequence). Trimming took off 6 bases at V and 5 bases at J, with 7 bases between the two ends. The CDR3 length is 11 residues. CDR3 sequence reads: CASSSVTEAFF. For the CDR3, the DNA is TGTGCCAGCAGCTCGGTTACTGAAGCTTTCTTT.

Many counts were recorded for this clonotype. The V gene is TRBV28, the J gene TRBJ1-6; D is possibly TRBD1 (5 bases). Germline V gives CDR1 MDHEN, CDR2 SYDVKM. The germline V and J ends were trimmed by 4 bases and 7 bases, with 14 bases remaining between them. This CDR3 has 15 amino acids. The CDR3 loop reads CASSYGGTDNSPLHF. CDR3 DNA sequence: TGTGCCAGCAGTTATGGGGGGACGGACAATTCACCCCTCCACTTT.

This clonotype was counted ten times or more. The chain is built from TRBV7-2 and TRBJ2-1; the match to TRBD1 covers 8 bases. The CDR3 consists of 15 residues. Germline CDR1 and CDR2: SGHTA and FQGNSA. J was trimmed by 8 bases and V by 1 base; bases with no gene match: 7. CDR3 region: CASSLGQGAFYEQFF. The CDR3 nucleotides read TGTGCCAGCAGCTTAGGCCAGGGGGCCTTCTATGAGCAGTTCTTC.

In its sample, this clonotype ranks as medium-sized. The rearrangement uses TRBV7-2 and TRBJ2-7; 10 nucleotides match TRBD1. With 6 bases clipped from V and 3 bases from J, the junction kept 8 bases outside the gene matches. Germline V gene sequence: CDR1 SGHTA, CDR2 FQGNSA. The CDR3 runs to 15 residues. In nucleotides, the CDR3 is TGTGCCAGCAGTCCAAGACAGGGGGCGATCTACGAGCAGTACTTC. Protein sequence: CASSPRQGAIYEQYF. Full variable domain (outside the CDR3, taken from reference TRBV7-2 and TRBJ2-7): GAGVSQSPSNKVTEKGKDVELRCDPISGHTALYWYRQSLGQGLEFLIYFQGNSAPDKSGLPSDRFSAERTGGSVSTLTIQRTQQEDSAVYLCASSPRQGAIYEQYFGPGTRLTVT.

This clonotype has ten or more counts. The CDR3 spells CASSPRSSLGELFF. The CDR3 DNA sequence: TGTGCCAGCTCCCCCCGAAGTTCCTTGGGGGAGCTGTTTTTT. V is TRBV27 and J is TRBJ2-2, with unresolved D. The CDR3 runs 14 residues. The germline V and J ends were trimmed by 8 bases and 8 bases, with 18 bases remaining between them. Germline-derived CDR1 and CDR2 are MNHEY and SMNVEV (reference sequence).

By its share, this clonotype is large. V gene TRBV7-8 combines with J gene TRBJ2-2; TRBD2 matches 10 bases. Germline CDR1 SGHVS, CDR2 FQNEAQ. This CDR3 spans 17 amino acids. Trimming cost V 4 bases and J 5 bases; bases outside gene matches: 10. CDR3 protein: CASSWGRTSGGTGELFF. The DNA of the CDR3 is TGTGCCAGCAGCTGGGGACGGACTAGCGGAGGAACCGGGGAGCTGTTTTTT.

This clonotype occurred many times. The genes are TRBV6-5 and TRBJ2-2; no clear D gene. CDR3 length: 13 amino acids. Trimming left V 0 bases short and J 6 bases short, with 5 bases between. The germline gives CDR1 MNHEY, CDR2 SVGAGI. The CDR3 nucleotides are TGTGCCAGCAGTTACTCCCGGCCCGGGGAGCTGTTTTTT. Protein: CASSYSRPGELFF.

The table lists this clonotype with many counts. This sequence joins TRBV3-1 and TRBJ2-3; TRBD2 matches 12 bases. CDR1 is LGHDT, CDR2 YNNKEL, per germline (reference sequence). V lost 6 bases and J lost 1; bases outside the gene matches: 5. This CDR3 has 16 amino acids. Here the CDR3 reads CASSPGLAGRTDTQYF. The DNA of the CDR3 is TGTGCCAGCAGTCCCGGACTAGCGGGGCGCACAGATACGCAGTATTTT.

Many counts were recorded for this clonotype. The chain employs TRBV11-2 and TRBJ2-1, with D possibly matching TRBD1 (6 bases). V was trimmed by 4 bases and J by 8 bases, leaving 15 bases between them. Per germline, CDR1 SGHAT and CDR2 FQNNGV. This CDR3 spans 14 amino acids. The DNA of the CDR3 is TGTGCCAGCAGCTCCTCCATGGGGGCGCATGAGCAGTTCTTC. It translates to CASSSSMGAHEQFF.